The 32 T cell receptor beta chains below were found in one sample sequenced in a study of blood T cell repertoires in COVID-19. TCRdb keeps only in-frame clones here, not all; method: immunoSEQ multiplex PCR. The sample records approximately 180,000 clones, approximately 90% being singletons. Specimen: peripheral blood. Every receptor here comes from a man in his forties with active or convalescent COVID-19.

This chain links TRBV7-2 with TRBJ2-1, with a weak D call TRBD1 (6 bases). The germline V and J ends were trimmed by 1 base and 12 bases, with 22 bases remaining between them. CDR3 length: 16 amino acids. Germline CDR1 reads SGHTA; CDR2 reads FQGNSA. The CDR3 DNA follows: TGTGCCAGCAGCTTAGGGGCAGGGGTTTTTTCGGGTGGGCAGTTCTTC. Its protein product is CASSLGAGVFSGGQFF. Filled out from reference TRBV7-2 and TRBJ2-1, the complete variable domain reads GAGVSQSPSNKVTEKGKDVELRCDPISGHTALYWYRQSLGQGLEFLIYFQGNSAPDKSGLPSDRFSAERTGGSVSTLTIQRTQQEDSAVYLCASSLGAGVFSGGQFFGPGTRLTVL.

The chain employs TRBV7-9 and TRBJ2-4, with TRBD1 identical over 7 bases. The J segment lost 9 bases and the V segment lost 3 bases, leaving 5 bases of the junction unmatched. Germline values: CDR1 SEHNR, CDR2 FQNEAQ (reference sequence). This CDR3 comprises 13 residues. CDR3 loop: CASSFSGTAIQYF. In nucleotides, the CDR3 is TGTGCCAGCAGCTTCTCTGGGACAGCCATTCAGTACTTC.

J is TRBJ1-2 and V is TRBV24-1; TRBD1 agrees at 7 bases. The CDR3 totals 14 residues. The V gene end was trimmed by 6 bases and the J gene end by 2 bases; junction bases not matched to a gene: 5. Germline-derived CDR1 and CDR2 are KGHDR and SFDVKD. Here the CDR3 DNA reads TGTGCCACCAGTTCGTCCAGGGGGAACTATGGCTACACCTTC. Amino acid sequence: CATSSSRGNYGYTF.

The V call is TRBV28, the J call TRBJ1-5; 8 bases line up with TRBD1. Germline V gives CDR1 MDHEN, CDR2 SYDVKM. V lost 3 bases, J lost 3 bases, and 7 bases stayed unmatched. The CDR3 consists of 16 residues. CDR3 protein: CASSFRQGTINQPQHF. For the CDR3, the DNA is TGTGCCAGCAGTTTTCGACAGGGGACGATCAATCAGCCCCAGCATTTT.

This clone was detected only once. The rearrangement uses TRBV2 and TRBJ1-5, with D unclear. The CDR3 is made up of 15 amino acids. From germline, CDR1 is SNHLY and CDR2 FYNNEI. Trimming stripped 4 bases from V and 3 bases from J, with 13 bases between. The CDR3 bases are TGTGCCAGCAGTGGGGGAGGTAACCTCAATCAGCCCCAGCATTTT. Encoded protein: CASSGGGNLNQPQHF. Using reference TRBV2 and TRBJ1-5 for the parts outside the CDR3, the full variable domain is EPEVTQTPSHQVTQMGQEVILRCVPISNHLYFYWYRQILGQKVEFLVSFYNNEISEKSEIFDDQFSVERPDGSNFTLKIRSTKLEDSAMYFCASSGGGNLNQPQHFGDGTRLSIL.

The chain links TRBV6-6 to TRBJ2-7; perhaps TRBD2 as D (7 bases). CDR1 is MNHNY, CDR2 SVGAGI, per germline (reference sequence). V lost 2 bases to trimming and J lost 3 bases, with 11 bases between them. The CDR3 runs 14 residues. For the CDR3, the DNA is TGTGCCAGCAGTTACGGGGGGGGCATCTACGAGCAGTACTTC. Its translation: CASSYGGGIYEQYF.

The chain carries TRBV6-6 and TRBJ1-3; no clear D. This CDR3 has 14 amino acids. Per germline, CDR1 MNHNY and CDR2 SVGAGI (reference sequence). The germline V and J ends were trimmed by 6 bases and 2 bases, with 11 bases remaining between them. The CDR3 region has the DNA TGTGCCAGCAGACACCGGGAAACTGGAAACACCATATATTTT. As protein: CASRHRETGNTIYF.

CDR3 DNA sequence: TGTGCCAGCAGCGTCAGGCAGGCGAACTCACCCCTCCACTTT. As protein: CASSVRQANSPLHF. The V call is TRBV9, the J call TRBJ1-6; D unresolved. V dropped 2 bases and J dropped 10 bases, with 13 bases sitting between them. Germline CDR1 reads SGDLS; CDR2 reads YYNGEE. The CDR3 length is 14 residues.

The chain is built from TRBV7-8 and TRBJ1-2, with 9 positions matching TRBD1. Germline trimming cut 3 bases from V and 7 bases from J; bases unmatched to any gene: 3. This CDR3 spans 13 amino acids. Germline lookup yields CDR1 SGHVS and CDR2 FQNEAQ. The CDR3 region is CASSLGQGRGYTF. The CDR3 DNA reads TGTGCCAGCAGCTTGGGACAGGGACGTGGCTACACCTTC.

This clone has only a few counts. The rearrangement links TRBV9 to TRBJ1-1; D remains unclear. V lost 3 bases and J lost 3, with 6 bases in between. There are 12 residues in the CDR3. Per germline, CDR1 SGDLS and CDR2 YYNGEE. The CDR3 protein is CASSAADTEAFF. The CDR3 nucleotides are TGTGCCAGCAGCGCGGCGGACACTGAAGCTTTCTTT.

V is TRBV28 and J is TRBJ2-7; D perhaps matches TRBD2 (6 bases). Between the trimmed V and J ends, which lost 6 bases and 8 bases, there was a span of 17 bases. CDR1 is MDHEN, CDR2 SYDVKM, per germline. The CDR3 has 13 amino acids. DNA for the CDR3: TGTGCCAGCAGGCCCGTCGGGGGAGGCAAGCAGTACTTC. Translating gives CASRPVGGGKQYF.

This clone was observed a single time. The rearrangement joins TRBV6-6 to TRBJ2-7, with D uncertain. The CDR3 is made up of 12 amino acids. The germline V and J ends were trimmed by 4 bases and 9 bases, with 13 bases remaining between them. Germline V gene lookup returns CDR1 MNHNY and CDR2 SVGAGI (reference sequence). CDR3 amino acids: CASSSSAVTQYF. Here the CDR3 DNA reads TGTGCCAGCAGTTCTTCCGCGGTTACGCAGTACTTC.

The J gene is TRBJ2-1, the V gene TRBV5-6, with TRBD2 matching over 9 bases. With V trimmed by 4 bases and J by 7 bases, 9 bases remained unmatched. CDR3 length: 15 amino acids. CDR1 and CDR2 (germline): SGHDT, YYEEEE. The CDR3, as DNA: TGTGCCAGCAGCCGCGGGGGGGCCGGAGGTAATGAGCAGTTCTTC. Residues: CASSRGGAGGNEQFF.

The chain joins TRBV5-1 to TRBJ2-7; the D is unclear. Germline-derived CDR1 and CDR2 are SGHRS and YFSETQ. The CDR3 runs 12 residues. Trimming took off 2 bases at V and 3 bases at J, with 6 bases between the two ends. The CDR3 DNA reads as TGCGCCAGCAGCTTTTCCAACTACGAGCAGTACTTC. This sequence encodes CASSFSNYEQYF.

V gene TRBV6-1 combines with J gene TRBJ2-7; D may be TRBD1 (6 bases). This CDR3 comprises 14 residues. Germline loops: CDR1 MNHNS, CDR2 SASEGT. The V gene lost 0 bases and the J gene lost 5 bases, with 11 bases spanning the gap. The CDR3 here is CASSEANRVHEQYF. In DNA form, the CDR3 reads TGTGCCAGCAGTGAAGCAAACAGGGTCCACGAGCAGTACTTC.

The chain couples TRBV28 to TRBJ2-5, with TRBD1 matching over 7 bases. This CDR3 has 14 residues. V dropped 3 bases and J dropped 6; count of bases not matched to a gene: 7. Germline CDR1 is MDHEN and CDR2 is SYDVKM. CDR3 sequence: CASSLTGTRKTQYF. The CDR3 DNA reads TGTGCCAGCAGTTTGACAGGGACAAGAAAGACCCAGTACTTC.

The J gene is TRBJ2-3, the V gene TRBV14, with TRBD1 matching 7 bases. The CDR3 length is 17 residues. J lost 2 bases, V lost 4 bases, and 12 bases had no gene match. Germline V gene lookup returns CDR1 SGHDN and CDR2 FVKESK. The CDR3 DNA is TGTGCCAGCAGCCCCCGGACAGGACTCATAATCACAGATACGCAGTATTTT. Its protein product is CASSPRTGLIITDTQYF.

The chain carries TRBV19 and TRBJ2-1; 8 bases are shared with TRBD1. This CDR3 region has 15 residues. The germline V gene encodes CDR1 LNHDA and CDR2 SQIVND (reference sequence). Trimming cost V 5 bases and J 4 bases; bases outside gene matches: 7. CDR3: CASSGTGTGYNEQFF. The CDR3 DNA is TGTGCCAGTAGTGGCACCGGGACAGGATACAATGAGCAGTTCTTC.

The chain couples TRBV7-8 to TRBJ1-5; 7 nucleotides line up with TRBD1. This CDR3 is 16 amino acids long. Germline CDR1 reads SGHVS; CDR2 reads FQNEAQ. V lost 5 bases, J lost 2 bases, and 9 bases stayed unmatched. The CDR3 DNA reads TGTGCCAGCAGCCAAAACAGGGGCGGCGGCAATCAGCCCCAGCATTTT. Its translation is CASSQNRGGGNQPQHF.

This clone has just one count. Other DNA sequences of this sample code for an identical CDR3. V usage is TRBV28 and J usage is TRBJ2-1; 7 bases are shared with TRBD2. CDR3 length: 16 residues. Germline-derived CDR1 and CDR2 are MDHEN and SYDVKM. After removal of 3 bases from V and 0 bases from J, the junction contained 5 bases not matched to a gene. CDR3 in DNA: TGTGCCAGCAGTTTCCCTAGCGGAAGCTCCTACAATGAGCAGTTCTTC. Translation: CASSFPSGSSYNEQFF.

The chain has TRBV30 and TRBJ2-3, with 16 bases aligning to TRBD2. V shed 5 bases and J 2 bases; nucleotides not matched to a gene: 10. CDR1 and CDR2 (germline): GTSNPN, SVGIG (reference sequence). This CDR3 has 18 amino acids. The CDR3: CAWVGTSGREGLTDTQYF. For the CDR3, the DNA is TGTGCCTGGGTGGGGACTAGCGGGAGGGAGGGACTCACAGATACGCAGTATTTT.

Only a few counts were recorded for this clone. The chain is built from TRBV12-3 or TRBV12-4 and TRBJ1-1, with a weak D call TRBD1 (5 bases). V gave up 3 bases and J gave up 4 bases, with 9 bases separating them. This CDR3 region has 13 residues. The CDR3 here is CASSLGGPTEAFF. For the CDR3, the DNA is TGTGCCAGCAGTTTGGGGGGTCCCACTGAAGCTTTCTTT.

The chain combines TRBV5-1 with TRBJ2-7, with TRBD1 matching over 8 bases. CDR1 is SGHRS, CDR2 YFSETQ, per germline. This CDR3 region has 14 residues. Trimming took 3 bases from V and 2 from J; bases not matched to a gene: 4. The CDR3 bases are TGCGCCAGCAGCTGGGGACAGGAAGCCTACGAGCAGTACTTC. It specifies CASSWGQEAYEQYF.

This chain uses TRBV6-4 with TRBJ1-1, with D possibly being TRBD1 (5 bases). The V end was cut by 3 bases, the J end by 4 bases, with 12 bases between. Germline V gene lookup returns CDR1 MRHNA and CDR2 SNTAGT. This CDR3 has 14 residues. Here the CDR3 DNA reads TGTGCCAGCAGTGAGACAGACCTGAGCACTGAAGCTTTCTTT. Amino acids: CASSETDLSTEAFF.

This chain joins TRBV29-1 and TRBJ2-2; no clear D gene. The V gene's germline CDR1 is SQVTM and CDR2 ANQGSEA. The CDR3 length is 12 residues. The germline V and J ends were trimmed by 6 bases and 6 bases, with 11 bases remaining between them. CDR3 sequence (DNA): TGCAGCGTGCGAGGCGGCCCCGGGGAGCTGTTTTTT. Protein sequence: CSVRGGPGELFF.

This rearrangement joins TRBV30 to TRBJ2-7, with TRBD1 as a possible D gene (6 bases). Germline V gene data show CDR1 as GTSNPN and CDR2 as SVGIG (reference sequence). There are 14 residues in the CDR3. V lost 0 bases and J 0 bases, leaving 9 bases between the germline ends. In nucleotides, the CDR3 is TGTGCCTGGAGTGTTGAACAGGGCTCCTACGAGCAGTACTTC. It codes for CAWSVEQGSYEQYF.

The chain couples TRBV4-2 to TRBJ2-2; 7 bases map to TRBD1. Losses at the gene ends were 6 bases for V and 2 bases for J; bases not matched to a gene: 3. The CDR3 length is 14 residues. Germline V lookup: CDR1 LGHNA, CDR2 YNFKEQ. CDR3 bases: TGTGCCAGCAGAGGGACAGAAAACACCGGGGAGCTGTTTTTT. Protein product: CASRGTENTGELFF.

This chain connects TRBV12-3 or TRBV12-4 to TRBJ1-3, with a weak D call TRBD1 (6 bases). The V gene lost 3 bases and the J gene lost 4 bases, with 7 bases spanning the gap. The CDR3 is made up of 13 amino acids. The CDR3 spells CASSFGTGNTIYF. The CDR3 DNA reads TGTGCCAGCAGTTTCGGGACAGGAAACACCATATATTTT.

The genes are TRBV29-1 and TRBJ1-4, with 8 bases identical to TRBD1. This CDR3 is built from 15 residues. Trimming removed 3 bases from V and 8 bases from J; junction bases left unmatched: 11. Germline V gene data show CDR1 as SQVTM and CDR2 as ANQGSEA. For the CDR3, the DNA is TGCAGCGTTGAGGGCCGTCAGGGGGCTAGGGAAAAACTGTTTTTT. Translating gives CSVEGRQGAREKLFF.

The chain combines TRBV20-1 with TRBJ1-5, with a possible D match to TRBD1 (5 bases). The V end lost 3 bases, the J end lost 5 bases, and 11 bases lay between the germline ends. CDR3 size: 13 residues. CDR1 is DFQATT and CDR2 is SNEGSKA in the germline V gene (reference sequence). The CDR3, as DNA: TGCAGTGCTAGTGGGGACTCTTATCAGCCCCAGCATTTT. Its translation is CSASGDSYQPQHF.

V usage is TRBV5-1 and J usage is TRBJ2-7; D perhaps matches TRBD1 (6 bases). The CDR3 spans 14 residues. Germline CDR1 and CDR2: SGHRS and YFSETQ. V dropped 4 bases and J dropped 2 bases, with 13 bases sitting between them. CDR3: CASSPQGPPYEQYF. DNA for the CDR3: TGCGCCAGCAGCCCCCAGGGGCCCCCCTACGAGCAGTACTTC.

The chain is built from TRBV27 and TRBJ1-3; a possible D gene is TRBD1 (6 bases). Trimming stripped 4 bases from V and 0 bases from J, with 10 bases between. Per the germline V gene, CDR1 is MNHEY and CDR2 is SMNVEV (reference sequence). The CDR3 runs to 15 residues. This CDR3 reads CASSSDRSSGNTIYF. The CDR3 region has the DNA TGTGCCAGCAGTTCAGACAGGAGCTCTGGAAACACCATATATTTT.